This T cell receptor beta chain was identified in a study of blood T cell repertoires in COVID-19. Study as a whole: Acute and convalescent COVID-19 samples came from the United States, Italy and Spain. PBMCs, B-cell-depleted T cells, or T cells were the source of the cDNA or gDNA that made up the material.

Per the original methods: Estimates of nucleated cell counts were drawn from the amplification of reference gene primers. Profiled with immunoSEQ multiplex PCR; TCRdb holds only in-frame clones, not every one. V and J calls and clone size are those listed in that table; D and trimming were worked out from the DNA. This sample has fewer than 100,000 clones, with roughly 80% found just once. This clone occurred a few times. The TCR originated in a man aged 50 to 60 with acute or convalescent COVID-19. Sequenced input: peripheral blood.

This CDR3 is CASSYYRNSPLHF. In nucleotides, the CDR3 is TGTGCCAGCAGCTACTACAGGAATTCACCCCTCCACTTT. The chain is built from TRBV7-3 and TRBJ1-6, with a weak D call TRBD1 (5 bases). The CDR3 is made up of 13 amino acids. Germline V lookup: CDR1 SGHTA, CDR2 FQGTGA. V was clipped by 4 bases and J by 7 bases, with 8 bases between them.